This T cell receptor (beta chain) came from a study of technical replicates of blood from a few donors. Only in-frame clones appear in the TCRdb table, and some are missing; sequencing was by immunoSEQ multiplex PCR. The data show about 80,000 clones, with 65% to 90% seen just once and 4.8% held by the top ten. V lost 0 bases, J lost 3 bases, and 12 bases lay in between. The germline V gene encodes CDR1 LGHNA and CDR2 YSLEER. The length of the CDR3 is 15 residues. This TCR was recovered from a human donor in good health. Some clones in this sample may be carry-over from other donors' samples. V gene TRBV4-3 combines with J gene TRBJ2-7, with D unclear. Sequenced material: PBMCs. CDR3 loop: CASSQDPSSVYEQYF. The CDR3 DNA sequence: TGCGCCAGCAGCCAAGATCCGTCGTCAGTCTACGAGCAGTACTTC.